This entry features one T cell receptor (beta chain) sequence. Original processing notes: It was from reference gene primer amplification that nucleated cell counts were estimated. Data came from immunoSEQ multiplex PCR; TCRdb stores just in-frame clones and leaves some out. The V and J calls and clone size come from that table; D and trimming were worked out from the DNA. The sample has 200,000 or so clones, 80% to 95% seen once. The sample belongs to a study of blood T cell repertoires in COVID-19. At the level of the study: Specimens from acute and convalescent COVID-19 originated in the United States, Italy and Spain.

In Seattle, patients joined the study during active infection and were tracked longitudinally. CDR1 is SGHRS, CDR2 YFSETQ, per germline. V lost 3 bases, J lost 4 bases, and 8 bases stayed unmatched. The CDR3 length is 15 residues. The origin of this receptor is a man between 60 and 70 years old with COVID-19, enrolled during active disease. The sequencing input was peripheral blood. The genes are TRBV5-1 and TRBJ2-7; 9 positions agree with TRBD1. CDR3 protein: CASSSFPGQGYEQYF. The CDR3 nucleotides are TGCGCCAGCAGCTCCTTCCCGGGACAGGGATACGAGCAGTACTTC.